Detailed here is one T cell receptor beta chain. The antigen is unknown. The CDR3 contains 14 residues. The junction had 5 bases not matched to a gene; V was cut back by 4 bases and J by 2 bases. From germline, CDR1 is SEHNR and CDR2 FQNEAQ (reference sequence). Each TCR beta cDNA library carried unique molecular identifiers. TCRdb fed the PCR reads into MiXCR, producing one record per CDR3 protein. This table holds 600,000 to 700,000 distinct CDR3 sequences, approximately 60% found once. The sample belongs to a study of post-analysis software for immune sequencing data. Overall study findings and caveats: Controls had lower frequencies than patients of a few TRBV segments, which included TRBV5-6, TRBV5-1 and TRBV20-1.

Material for sequencing was blood. This receptor was obtained from a girl aged 2-9 years with multiple sclerosis. The chain employs TRBV7-9 and TRBJ2-7; 7 bases agree with TRBD1. The chain's CDR3 is CASSSQGSTYEQYF. In DNA form, the CDR3 reads TGTGCCAGCAGCTCACAGGGGAGTACCTACGAGCAGTACTTC.